These 27 T cell receptor beta chains share one sample of origin, sequenced in a study of early stage breast cancer tumors. Here immunoSEQ multiplex PCR was the method, and the copy in TCRdb shows in-frame clones only, minus some. The sample lists about 72,000 clones, 65% to 80% occurring once. The sample was blood. Receptors originate from a person aged 55 to 75 with breast cancer.

The chain employs TRBV14 and TRBJ2-7, with 7 bases matching TRBD2. CDR3 length: 17 amino acids. The trim removed 0 bases at V and 0 bases at J, leaving 8 bases unmatched. CDR1 and CDR2 (germline): SGHDN, FVKESK. CDR3 loop: CASSQERGAGSSYEQYF. CDR3 DNA sequence: TGTGCCAGCAGCCAAGAACGGGGAGCGGGAAGCTCCTACGAGCAGTACTTC. The variable domain in full, completed from reference TRBV14 and TRBJ2-7, reads EAGVTQFPSHSVIEKGQTVTLRCDPISGHDNLYWYRRVMGKEIKFLLHFVKESKQDESGMPNNRFLAERTGGTYSTLKVQPAELEDSGVYFCASSQERGAGSSYEQYFGPGTRLTVT.

The chain combines TRBV5-1 with TRBJ2-7, with D unclear. The V and J ends lost 5 bases and 5 bases respectively, with 8 bases between them. CDR3 size: 11 residues. Germline V gene data show CDR1 as SGHRS and CDR2 as YFSETQ. CDR3 coding DNA: TGCGCCAGCAGGCTCGAGCACGAGCAGTACTTC. It encodes CASRLEHEQYF. The variable domain in full, completed from reference TRBV5-1 and TRBJ2-7, reads KAGVTQTPRYLIKTRGQQVTLSCSPISGHRSVSWYQQTPGQGLQFLFEYFSETQRNKGNFPGRFSGRQFSNSRSEMNVSTLELGDSALYLCASRLEHEQYFGPGTRLTVT.

There are a few counts of this clone. The chain recombines TRBV6-6 with TRBJ2-7, with D uncertain. Trimming left V 6 bases short and J 7 bases short, with 10 bases between. The germline gives CDR1 MNHNY, CDR2 SVGAGI (reference sequence). This CDR3 is built from 11 residues. The CDR3 coding sequence is TGTGCCAGCAGCTTACCTGGGGAGCAGTACTTC. Its protein product is CASSLPGEQYF.

The genes are TRBV5-4 and TRBJ1-5; D gene ambiguous. Trimming pared 7 bases from V and 7 bases from J, leaving 15 bases between. CDR3 length: 13 residues. CDR1 is SGHNT and CDR2 is YYREEE in the germline V gene (reference sequence). The CDR3 region has the DNA TGTGCCAGCGCTCGCGAACCCAGACAGCCCCAGCATTTT. Its translation: CASAREPRQPQHF.

The rearrangement uses TRBV7-8 and TRBJ2-7; D may match TRBD1 or TRBD2 (5 bases each). This CDR3 is built from 15 residues. The germline CDR1 and CDR2 sequences are SGHVS and FQNEAQ. With 6 bases removed from V and 3 bases from J, the gap between germline ends came to 18 bases. The CDR3 sequence: CASSVSGTPGYEQYF. The CDR3 DNA reads as TGTGCCAGCAGTGTGTCCGGGACGCCCGGCTACGAGCAGTACTTC.

This clone was counted a few times. This chain joins TRBV25-1 and TRBJ2-2; D is unclear. This CDR3 is 14 amino acids long. CDR1 is MGHDK, CDR2 SYGVNS, per germline. The V gene lost 4 bases and the J gene lost 5 bases, with 11 bases spanning the gap. The CDR3 DNA sequence: TGTGCCAGCAGTGCGCTCAGGTGGACCGGGGAGCTGTTTTTT. Encoded protein: CASSALRWTGELFF.

V and J are TRBV29-1 and TRBJ2-1; the match to TRBD2 covers 12 bases. This CDR3 is built from 13 residues. The germline V gene encodes CDR1 SQVTM and CDR2 ANQGSEA. V lost 7 bases to trimming and J lost 8 bases; unmatched junction nucleotides: 6. Written as DNA, the CDR3 is TGCAGCGGCCGACTAGCGGGAGAGTATGAGCAGTTCTTC. Its protein is CSGRLAGEYEQFF.

The chain has TRBV5-4 and TRBJ2-5; TRBD1 matches at 8 bases. CDR1 SGHNT and CDR2 YYREEE come from the germline V gene (reference sequence). The CDR3 has 14 residues. V gave up 0 bases and J gave up 5 bases; unmatched junction bases: 3. DNA of the CDR3: TGTGCCAGCAGCTTGGGACAGGGGCGGGAGACCCAGTACTTC. The encoded protein is CASSLGQGRETQYF.

This rearrangement joins TRBV6-5 to TRBJ1-2; 7 bases match TRBD1. This CDR3 is 13 amino acids long. CDR1 is MNHEY, CDR2 SVGAGI, per germline. The V gene end was trimmed by 6 bases and the J gene end by 3 bases; junction bases not matched to a gene: 4. CDR3 residues: CASSLDRDYGYTF. DNA for the CDR3: TGTGCCAGCAGCCTAGACAGGGACTATGGCTACACCTTC.

As for this clone: Other DNA sequences from this sample encode an identical CDR3 as well. This chain connects TRBV2 to TRBJ1-2; a possible D gene is TRBD1 (6 bases). The CDR3 covers 13 residues. The germline V gene has CDR1 SNHLY and CDR2 FYNNEI. The V end lost 6 bases, the J end lost 2 bases, and 10 bases lay between the germline ends. CDR3 residues: CASSPDRNYGYTF. The DNA of the CDR3 is TGTGCCAGCAGCCCAGACAGGAACTATGGCTACACCTTC.

The rearrangement links TRBV5-4 to TRBJ2-2; 7 nucleotides agree with TRBD1. This CDR3 region has 16 residues. CDR1 is SGHNT, CDR2 YYREEE, per germline (reference sequence). V lost 4 bases to trimming and J lost 1 base; unmatched junction nucleotides: 7. CDR3 sequence: CASSLGTERNTGELFF. The CDR3 DNA follows: TGTGCCAGCAGCCTAGGGACAGAGCGGAACACCGGGGAGCTGTTTTTT.

This clone was counted a few times. This sample also contains other DNA sequences that code for the same CDR3. This chain links TRBV5-1 with TRBJ2-2; TRBD1 agrees at 7 bases. This CDR3 is 14 amino acids long. The germline gives CDR1 SGHRS, CDR2 YFSETQ. V lost 5 bases and J lost 2; bases outside the gene matches: 3. The CDR3 DNA sequence: TGCGCCAGCAGTGGGACAGCTAACACCGGGGAGCTGTTTTTT. Translation: CASSGTANTGELFF. The whole variable domain, filled in from reference TRBV5-1 and TRBJ2-2, reads KAGVTQTPRYLIKTRGQQVTLSCSPISGHRSVSWYQQTPGQGLQFLFEYFSETQRNKGNFPGRFSGRQFSNSRSEMNVSTLELGDSALYLCASSGTANTGELFFGEGSRLTVL.

J is TRBJ2-7 and V is TRBV7-9; 14 positions agree with TRBD2. The CDR3 sequence is 17 residues long. Germline CDR1 and CDR2: SEHNR and FQNEAQ (reference sequence). The V gene end was trimmed by 1 base and the J gene end by 3 bases; junction bases not matched to a gene: 5. The CDR3 region has the DNA TGTGCCAGCAGCTTAGGGGGACTAGCGGGGGACCGCTACGAGCAGTACTTC. Translated, it gives CASSLGGLAGDRYEQYF.

This chain uses TRBV5-1 with TRBJ2-5, with D maybe TRBD1 (6 bases). V lost 7 bases and J 5 bases, leaving 12 bases between the germline ends. Germline V gives CDR1 SGHRS, CDR2 YFSETQ. The CDR3 spans 12 residues. Here the CDR3 reads CASRTGTETQYF. CDR3 nucleotides: TGCGCCAGCCGTACAGGGACGGAGACCCAGTACTTC.

The chain recombines TRBV4-2 with TRBJ2-7, with 12 nucleotides matching TRBD1. The V gene end was trimmed by 0 bases and the J gene end by 4 bases; junction bases not matched to a gene: 7. Germline CDR1 and CDR2: LGHNA and YNFKEQ. CDR3 size: 17 residues. The CDR3 here is CASSQDGTGGRGYEQYF. The CDR3, as DNA: TGTGCCAGCAGCCAAGATGGGACAGGGGGCAGAGGGTACGAGCAGTACTTC.

The rearrangement uses TRBV5-1 and TRBJ2-5, with 13 nucleotides matching TRBD2. Germline CDR1 and CDR2: SGHRS and YFSETQ. The CDR3 spans 16 residues. Trimming took 0 bases from V and 2 from J; bases not matched to a gene: 1. The CDR3 loop is CASSLELAGGQETQYF. CDR3 nucleotides: TGCGCCAGCAGCTTGGAACTAGCGGGGGGGCAAGAGACCCAGTACTTC.

The chain employs TRBV4-2 and TRBJ2-3, with D perhaps matching TRBD2 (5 bases). V dropped 1 base and J dropped 3 bases, with 8 bases sitting between them. The V gene's germline CDR1 is LGHNA and CDR2 YNFKEQ. The CDR3 is made up of 14 amino acids. CDR3 loop: CASSQVATTDTQYF. Written as DNA, the CDR3 is TGTGCCAGCAGCCAAGTAGCGACAACAGATACGCAGTATTTT.

V usage is TRBV5-1 and J usage is TRBJ2-6, with no clear D. The CDR3 covers 14 residues. Germline CDR1 reads SGHRS; CDR2 reads YFSETQ. Trimming removed 1 base at V and 2 bases at J, with 4 bases between. The CDR3 is CASSLTAGANVLTF. The CDR3 DNA reads as TGCGCCAGCAGCTTGACAGCTGGGGCCAACGTCCTGACTTTC. The full variable domain, with the rest looked up from reference TRBV5-1 and TRBJ2-6, is KAGVTQTPRYLIKTRGQQVTLSCSPISGHRSVSWYQQTPGQGLQFLFEYFSETQRNKGNFPGRFSGRQFSNSRSEMNVSTLELGDSALYLCASSLTAGANVLTFGAGSRLTVL.

This chain uses TRBV7-3 with TRBJ2-1, with 11 bases that match TRBD2. The CDR3 has 17 amino acids. With 2 bases clipped from V and 2 bases from J, the junction kept 5 bases outside the gene matches. Germline V CDR1 and CDR2: SGHTA, FQGTGA. The DNA for the CDR3 is TGTGCCAGCAGCTTAGCTAGCGGGAGGATGACCTACAATGAGCAGTTCTTC. The encoded protein is CASSLASGRMTYNEQFF.

J is TRBJ2-3 and V is TRBV30, with D perhaps matching TRBD2 (5 bases). Trimming cost V 0 bases and J 1 base, with 11 bases left between them. This CDR3 region has 15 residues. Germline V CDR1 and CDR2: GTSNPN, SVGIG (reference sequence). The CDR3 bases are TGTGCCTGGAGTGTGCCCGGGGATCGCACAGATACGCAGTATTTT. It yields the protein CAWSVPGDRTDTQYF.

The gene calls are TRBV2 and TRBJ1-4; the D is unclear. CDR3 length: 12 residues. The germline gives CDR1 SNHLY, CDR2 FYNNEI. V lost 4 bases, J lost 8 bases, and 8 bases lay in between. The CDR3 region has the DNA TGTGCCAGCAGTGGGGCTCAGGAAAAACTGTTTTTT. Protein product: CASSGAQEKLFF. Drawing the rest from reference TRBV2 and TRBJ1-4, the complete variable domain is EPEVTQTPSHQVTQMGQEVILRCVPISNHLYFYWYRQILGQKVEFLVSFYNNEISEKSEIFDDQFSVERPDGSNFTLKIRSTKLEDSAMYFCASSGAQEKLFFGSGTQLSVL.

V usage is TRBV7-2 and J usage is TRBJ2-5, with TRBD2 identical over 11 bases. The CDR3 totals 14 residues. In germline, CDR1 is SGHTA, CDR2 FQGNSA. V was pared by 8 bases and J by 5 bases, with 7 bases of the junction left unmatched. For the CDR3, the DNA is TGTGCCAGCGGGATAGCGGGGGGGCCGGAGACCCAGTACTTC. Encoded protein: CASGIAGGPETQYF.

This clone is a singleton in its sample. The CDR3 loop is CASSRGRDRAHGELFF. The DNA of the CDR3 is TGTGCCAGTAGTAGGGGCCGGGACAGGGCACACGGGGAGCTGTTTTTT. The chain recombines TRBV19 with TRBJ2-2; 9 positions agree with TRBD1. CDR3 size: 16 residues. V trimming: 4 bases; J trimming: 7 bases; junction bases outside the gene matches: 10. CDR1 LNHDA and CDR2 SQIVND come from the germline V gene (reference sequence).

The chain links TRBV7-2 to TRBJ2-3; D possibly corresponds to TRBD2 (6 bases). V was cut by 5 bases and J by 1 base, with 19 bases left in between. The germline V gene has CDR1 SGHTA and CDR2 FQGNSA. The CDR3 totals 17 residues. Written as DNA, the CDR3 is TGTGCCAGCAGCCCCTCGGTGTACGGGGAGGGCACAGATACGCAGTATTTT. Protein: CASSPSVYGEGTDTQYF. The variable domain in full, with the rest retrieved from reference TRBV7-2 and TRBJ2-3, is GAGVSQSPSNKVTEKGKDVELRCDPISGHTALYWYRQSLGQGLEFLIYFQGNSAPDKSGLPSDRFSAERTGGSVSTLTIQRTQQEDSAVYLCASSPSVYGEGTDTQYFGPGTRLTVL.

The V gene is TRBV4-3, the J gene TRBJ2-2, with 7 bases aligning to TRBD2. Germline CDR1 LGHNA, CDR2 YSLEER. The junction had 11 bases not matched to a gene; V was cut back by 3 bases and J by 1 base. The CDR3 spans 18 residues. The CDR3 here is CASSHDFPLAVNTGELFF. The CDR3 DNA is TGCGCCAGCAGCCACGACTTCCCTCTAGCGGTGAACACCGGGGAGCTGTTTTTT.

This chain connects TRBV2 to TRBJ2-3, with 8 bases aligning to TRBD2. V lost 6 bases and J lost 2; bases outside the gene matches: 10. The germline V gene has CDR1 SNHLY and CDR2 FYNNEI. This CDR3 has 16 amino acids. CDR3 DNA: TGTGCCAGCAGATATAGCGGGAACGGTCCCACAGATACGCAGTATTTT. It specifies CASRYSGNGPTDTQYF.

The genes are TRBV4-2 and TRBJ1-3, with a tentative D call TRBD1 (6 bases). Germline loops: CDR1 LGHNA, CDR2 YNFKEQ. The CDR3 is made up of 17 amino acids. Trimming pared 4 bases from V and 0 bases from J, leaving 16 bases between. CDR3 DNA sequence: TGTGCCAGCAGCCTAAGGGGGTCAACAATCTCTGGAAACACCATATATTTT. Translation gives CASSLRGSTISGNTIYF.